A selection of T cell receptor beta chains follows, all from one sample in a study of tumor-infiltrating lymphocytes in oesophageal squamous cell carcinoma. TCRdb re-analysed the PCR reads in MiXCR, keeping a single row per CDR3 protein. Counted here are some 20,000 distinct CDR3 sequences, about 40% occurring once; the ten biggest clones make up about 11%. The sample taken for sequencing was normal esophageal tissue next to the tumor. These receptors originate from a male donor with esophageal squamous cell carcinoma. CDR3s include the opening cysteine and the closing phenylalanine or tryptophan. Fields, in order: J gene, clone size, D gene, V gene, CDR3 protein, CDR3 DNA. The D gene is left open where the match is weak. Size values are once, few and many counts, or a class for expanded clones, and some rows have none.

>TRBJ2-5|-|-|TRBV7-3
CASSPGNQETQYF
TGTGCCAGCAGCCCTGGAAACCAAGAGACCCAGTACTTC
>TRBJ2-1|few|TRBD1|TRBV7-8
CASSLRGTGINNEQFF
TGTGCCAGCAGCTTAAGGGGGACAGGGATCAACAATGAGCAGTTCTTC
>TRBJ2-3|-|-|TRBV19
CASSITDTDTQYF
TGTGCCAGTAGTATCACTGACACAGATACGCAGTATTTT
>TRBJ2-4|-|-|TRBV12-3/TRBV12-4
CASNSPQGPNIQYF
TGTGCCAGCAACTCTCCCCAGGGACCAAACATTCAGTACTTC
>TRBJ1-2|-|-|TRBV5-4
CASSLGQEYGYTF
TGTGCCAGCAGCTTGGGACAGGAGTATGGCTACACCTTC
>TRBJ2-1|many|TRBD2|TRBV28
CASNLAGDRSDNEQFF
TGTGCCAGCAACCTAGCGGGGGACAGGAGTGACAATGAGCAGTTCTTC
>TRBJ2-5|few|-|TRBV7-2
CASSALTQETQYF
TGTGCCAGCAGCGCTTTGACCCAAGAGACCCAGTACTTC
>TRBJ2-7|many|TRBD2|TRBV28
CASSLWGGVYEQYF
TGTGCCAGCAGTTTATGGGGAGGGGTCTACGAGCAGTACTTC
>TRBJ2-7|-|-|TRBV5-4
CASSSGVATSYEQYF
TGTGCCAGCAGCTCGGGGGTGGCAACCTCCTACGAGCAGTACTTC
>TRBJ2-1|-|-|TRBV27
CASSLLGAGIGEQFF
TGTGCCAGCAGTTTGCTGGGGGCGGGAATAGGTGAGCAGTTCTTC
>TRBJ1-1|many|TRBD1|TRBV6-6
CASSYFRQGGLEAFF
TGTGCCAGCAGTTACTTTAGGCAGGGGGGGCTTGAAGCTTTCTTT
>TRBJ2-1|once|TRBD1|TRBV20-1
CSASGLGQAYNEQFF
TGCAGTGCGTCGGGTCTAGGACAGGCCTACAATGAGCAGTTCTTC
>TRBJ2-3|few|-|TRBV20-1
CSARDSLAGTDTQYF
TGCAGTGCTAGAGATTCACTAGCAGGAACAGATACGCAGTATTTT